The T cell receptor beta chain under discussion was sequenced for a study of blood T cell repertoires in COVID-19. Overall study context: Spain, Italy and the United States supplied samples that represented acute and convalescent COVID-19. The analysed material was cDNA or gDNA that came from T cells, B-cell-depleted T cells, or PBMCs.

Germline assignment: CDR1 SGHRS and CDR2 YFSETQ. CDR3 length: 14 amino acids. After removal of 3 bases from V and 1 base from J, the junction contained 2 bases not matched to a gene. Methods used by the authors: Reference gene primer amplification gave estimated nucleated cell counts. Generated by immunoSEQ multiplex PCR, the TCRdb table keeps only in-frame clones and is missing some. The V and J calls and clone size were taken over from that table, and D and trimming were inferred from the DNA. The repertoire holds roughly 97,000 clones, with roughly nine tenths as singletons. The sample taken for sequencing was peripheral blood. V gene TRBV5-1 combines with J gene TRBJ1-2; 8 nucleotides agree with TRBD1. The clonotype originates from a man in his 60s with acute or convalescent COVID-19. CDR3 in DNA: TGCGCCAGCAGCTCGACAGGGGATAACTATGGCTACACCTTC. Its protein is CASSSTGDNYGYTF.